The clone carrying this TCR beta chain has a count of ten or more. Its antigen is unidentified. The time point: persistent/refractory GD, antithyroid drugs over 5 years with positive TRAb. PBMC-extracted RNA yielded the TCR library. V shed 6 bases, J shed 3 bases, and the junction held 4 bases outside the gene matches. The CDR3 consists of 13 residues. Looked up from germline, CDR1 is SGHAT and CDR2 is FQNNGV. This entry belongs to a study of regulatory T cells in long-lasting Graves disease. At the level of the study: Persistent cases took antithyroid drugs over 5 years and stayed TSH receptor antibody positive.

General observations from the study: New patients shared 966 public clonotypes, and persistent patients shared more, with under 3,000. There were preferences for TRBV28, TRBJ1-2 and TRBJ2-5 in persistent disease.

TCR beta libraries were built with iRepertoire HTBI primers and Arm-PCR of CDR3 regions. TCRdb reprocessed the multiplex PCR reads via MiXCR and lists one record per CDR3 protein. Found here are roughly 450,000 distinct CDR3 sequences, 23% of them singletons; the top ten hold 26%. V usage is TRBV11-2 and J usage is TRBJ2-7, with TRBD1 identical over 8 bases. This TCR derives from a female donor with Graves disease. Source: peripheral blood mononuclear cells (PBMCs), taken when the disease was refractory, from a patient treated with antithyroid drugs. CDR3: CASSYTGGYEQYF. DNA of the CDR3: TGTGCCAGCAGTTATACAGGGGGCTACGAGCAGTACTTC.